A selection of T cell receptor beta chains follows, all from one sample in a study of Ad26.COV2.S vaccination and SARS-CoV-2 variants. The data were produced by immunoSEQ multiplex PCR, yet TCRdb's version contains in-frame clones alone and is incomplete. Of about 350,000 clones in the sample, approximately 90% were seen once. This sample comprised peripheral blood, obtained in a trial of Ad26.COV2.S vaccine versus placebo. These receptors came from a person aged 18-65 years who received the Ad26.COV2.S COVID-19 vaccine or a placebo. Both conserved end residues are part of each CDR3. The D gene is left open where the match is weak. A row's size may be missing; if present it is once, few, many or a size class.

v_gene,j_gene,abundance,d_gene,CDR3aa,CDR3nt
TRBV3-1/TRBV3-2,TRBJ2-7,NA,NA,CASSQGGANPNYEQYF,TGTGCCAGCAGCCAAGGGGGGGCAAACCCAAACTACGAGCAGTACTTC
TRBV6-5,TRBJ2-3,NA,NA,CASSFTGRTDTQYF,TGTGCCAGCAGCTTCACGGGGCGCACAGATACGCAGTATTTT
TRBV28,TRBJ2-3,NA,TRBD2,CASSSTEREVTDTQYF,TGTGCCAGCAGTTCCACGGAGCGGGAGGTCACAGATACGCAGTATTTT
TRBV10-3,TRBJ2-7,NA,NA,CAISESGRSAYEQYF,TGTGCCATCAGTGAGTCCGGCAGATCGGCCTACGAGCAGTACTTC
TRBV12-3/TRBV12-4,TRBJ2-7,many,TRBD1,CASSLDRGGEQYF,TGTGCCAGCAGTTTAGACAGGGGCGGTGAGCAGTACTTC
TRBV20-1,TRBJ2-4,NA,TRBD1,CSASRGDRSGAKNIQYF,TGCAGTGCTAGTAGGGGGGACAGGTCGGGAGCCAAAAACATTCAGTACTTC
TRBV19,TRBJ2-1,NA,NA,CASSIDSNYNEQFF,TGTGCCAGTAGTATAGATAGCAATTACAATGAGCAGTTCTTC
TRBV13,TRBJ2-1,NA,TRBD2,CASSLGLGLAGGWSYNEQFF,TGTGCCAGCAGCTTAGGCCTAGGGCTAGCGGGAGGCTGGTCCTACAATGAGCAGTTCTTC
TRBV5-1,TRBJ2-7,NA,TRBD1,CASSLVPGQSYEQYF,TGCGCCAGCAGCTTGGTCCCGGGACAGAGCTACGAGCAGTACTTC
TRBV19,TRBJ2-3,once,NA,CASSIQTNTDTQYF,TGTGCCAGTAGTATTCAGACTAACACAGATACGCAGTATTTT
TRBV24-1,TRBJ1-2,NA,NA,CATSDARDYGYTF,TGTGCCACCAGTGATGCCAGGGACTATGGCTACACCTTC
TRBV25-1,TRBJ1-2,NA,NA,CASRDSSYGYTF,TGTGCCAGCAGGGACAGCTCCTATGGCTACACCTTC
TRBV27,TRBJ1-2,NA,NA,CASSLRGNYGYTF,TGTGCCAGCAGTTTAAGGGGAAACTATGGCTACACCTTC
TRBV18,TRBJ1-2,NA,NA,CASSPLTVLYGYTF,TGTGCCAGCTCACCACTGACAGTCCTGTATGGCTACACCTTC
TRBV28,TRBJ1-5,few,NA,CASGISTDSNQPQHF,TGTGCCAGCGGAATCTCGACGGATAGCAATCAGCCCCAGCATTTT
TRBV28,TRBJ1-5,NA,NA,CASSFGQGGEPQHF,TGTGCCAGCAGTTTCGGGCAGGGAGGAGAGCCCCAGCATTTT
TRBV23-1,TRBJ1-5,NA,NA,CASSRRARFLSNQPQHF,TGCGCCAGCAGTCGTAGGGCCAGATTCCTTAGCAATCAGCCCCAGCATTTT
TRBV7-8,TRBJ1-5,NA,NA,CASSLGQNSNQPQHF,TGTGCCAGCAGCCTCGGGCAAAATAGCAATCAGCCCCAGCATTTT
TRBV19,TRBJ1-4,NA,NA,CASSSRQATNEKLFF,TGTGCCAGTAGCTCACGACAGGCAACTAATGAAAAACTGTTTTTT
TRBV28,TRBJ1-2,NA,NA,CASSTVGATVGGYTF,TGTGCCAGCAGTACGGTCGGGGCCACGGTCGGGGGCTACACCTTC
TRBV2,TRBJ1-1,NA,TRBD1,CASGPGQSFWGTEAFF,TGTGCCAGCGGCCCGGGACAGTCTTTCTGGGGCACTGAAGCTTTCTTT
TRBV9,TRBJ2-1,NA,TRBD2,CASSGSGVSSYNEQFF,TGTGCCAGCAGCGGTAGCGGGGTTAGCTCCTACAATGAGCAGTTCTTC
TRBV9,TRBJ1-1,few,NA,CASSPGTTNTEAFF,TGTGCCAGCAGCCCTGGGACGACGAACACTGAAGCTTTCTTT
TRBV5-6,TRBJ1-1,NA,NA,CASSQGPNTEAFF,TGTGCCAGCAGTCAGGGACCGAACACTGAAGCTTTCTTT
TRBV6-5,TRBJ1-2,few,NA,CASNLRGGGFYGYTF,TGTGCCAGCAACCTCCGAGGGGGTGGGTTTTATGGCTACACCTTC